This T cell receptor (beta chain) derives from a study of shared clonotypes between healthy human individuals. On this clone: Its cognate antigen is unknown.

Broader study findings: Rarefaction revealed incomplete sorted-subset sequencing despite large depth. Four donors had about 5% of their naive CD4 clonotypes in common.

The CDR3 is made up of 14 amino acids. The V gene lost 3 bases and the J gene lost 8 bases, with 15 bases spanning the gap. Looked up from germline, CDR1 is SGDLS and CDR2 is YYNGEE. Sequencing used immunoSEQ multiplex PCR; TCRdb keeps in-frame clones, though not all of them. The sample lists fewer than 400,000 clones; around two thirds were seen once. The chain employs TRBV9 and TRBJ2-1; D possibly corresponds to TRBD2 (5 bases). The sequence came from a man aged 30-40 years in good health. The sequenced sample was memory CD4+ T cells sorted from blood. Sample subset: CD45RA-negative fraction. CDR3 bases: TGTGCCAGCAGCGCCCGCCCTACGGAGGATGAGCAGTTCTTC. As protein: CASSARPTEDEQFF.